This TCR beta chain was captured by sequencing in a study of cytomegalovirus exposure and HLA in healthy donors. About the study: A subsequent analysis reported that the 120 validation repertoires were produced on the same platform that had also been used for the 550 to 750 first-cohort repertoires. General study findings and limits: The investigators catalogued 160 or so TCR beta chains as cytomegalovirus-associated.

The table lists this clone with a few counts. Its specificity is not known. Germline V gene data show CDR1 as ENHRY and CDR2 as SYGVKD. The CDR3 covers 16 residues. Trimming pared 7 bases from V and 4 bases from J, leaving 20 bases between. Only in-frame clones appear in the TCRdb table, and some are missing; sequencing was by immunoSEQ multiplex PCR. The sample comprises about 140,000 clones, 84% of which are singletons, and more than 1.4% rests with the top ten. The chain employs TRBV10-3 and TRBJ1-5; tentative D call: TRBD1 (6 bases). Source material: PBMCs. This receptor was obtained from a woman in her 30s in good health and CMV-seronegative. The CDR3 nucleotides read TGTGCCATCATGGGAACCGGGACACCTCGTAATCAGCCCCAGCATTTT. This sequence encodes CAIMGTGTPRNQPQHF.